This T cell receptor (beta chain) was captured in a study of cytomegalovirus exposure and HLA in healthy donors. The PCR ran on 60 Vbeta and 13 Jbeta primers. The assay was immunoSEQ multiplex PCR, and TCRdb's table has in-frame clones only and misses some. The sample lists about 110,000 clones; approximately 79% were seen once. The CDR3 contains 13 residues. V dropped 3 bases and J dropped 5; count of bases not matched to a gene: 3. Germline V CDR1 and CDR2: LNHDA, SQIVND (reference sequence). About this clone itself: The target antigen is unknown.

Whereas donors were nominally healthy upon sampling, unrecorded immune exposures were probable. Regarding the study as a whole: TCR sequences were mostly rare, though some public TCRs occurred in many donors. Earlier results showed most TCR beta V segments being productive about 87% or about 30% of the time.

The sequence was obtained from a man aged 25 to 45 in good health and CMV-seropositive. What was sequenced was PBMCs. The V and J genes are TRBV19 and TRBJ1-1; the match to TRBD1 covers 7 bases. CDR3 nucleotide sequence: TGTGCCAGTAGTATCGGCAGGGGGACTGAAGCTTTCTTT. It codes for CASSIGRGTEAFF.